This TCR beta chain was identified during a study of cytomegalovirus exposure and HLA in healthy donors. Whole-study context: Within an early data release were roughly 90 million unique TCRs drawn from HLA-typed donors.

PCR employed 60 Vbeta and 13 Jbeta primers. Generated by immunoSEQ multiplex PCR, the TCRdb table keeps only in-frame clones and is missing some. This table has 85,000 to 110,000 clones, about 71% appearing once. The V and J ends lost 0 bases and 3 bases respectively, with 10 bases between them. The germline CDR1 and CDR2 sequences are SGDLS and YYNGEE. The CDR3 contains 15 residues. This clone was seen just once. Healthy bone marrow donors formed the donor group. Sequencing was performed on PBMCs. The TCR sequence derives from a woman between 45 and 60 years old in good health and CMV-seronegative. V and J are TRBV9 and TRBJ2-1; maybe TRBD2 (6 bases). The CDR3 here is CASSVAGANYNEQFF. CDR3 nucleotides: TGTGCCAGCAGCGTAGCGGGAGCTAACTACAATGAGCAGTTCTTC.